These 2 T cell receptor beta chains were sequenced from one sample in a study of T cells after yellow fever vaccination. TCRdb re-called the 5' RACE reads through MiXCR, storing one row per CDR3 protein. Of 95,000 to 150,000 distinct CDR3 sequences listed, roughly 6.7% are singletons. This sample comprised CD4+ T cells sorted from PBMCs, obtained 10 days after the first yellow fever vaccination. The receptor source for this set is a man between 18 and 29 years old who received the YFV17D yellow fever vaccine.

The table lists this clonotype with many counts. The chain couples TRBV18 to TRBJ2-3, with 10 bases fitting TRBD1. In germline, CDR1 is KGHSH, CDR2 LQKENI. CDR3 length: 15 amino acids. Trimming removed 3 bases from V and 2 bases from J; junction bases left unmatched: 2. In nucleotides, the CDR3 is TGTGCCAGCTCACCGGACAGGGGGTTCACAGATACGCAGTATTTT. Its translation is CASSPDRGFTDTQYF. The full variable domain, with the rest looked up from reference TRBV18 and TRBJ2-3, is NAGVMQNPRHLVRRRGQEARLRCSPMKGHSHVYWYRQLPEEGLKFMVYLQKENIIDESGMPKERFSAEFPKEGPSILRIQQVVRGDSAAYFCASSPDRGFTDTQYFGPGTRLTVL.

This clonotype was seen ten or more times. The J gene is TRBJ1-4, the V gene TRBV4-2; 9 positions match TRBD1. Germline V gives CDR1 LGHNA, CDR2 YNFKEQ. V trimming: 3 bases; J trimming: 7 bases; junction bases outside the gene matches: 6. The CDR3 spans 15 residues. The CDR3 loop is CASSQKQGASEKLFF. Here the CDR3 DNA reads TGTGCCAGCAGCCAGAAACAGGGGGCGAGTGAAAAACTGTTTTTT.